Listed below are T cell receptor beta chains from one sample, sequenced in a study of T cell repertoires in cytomegalovirus infection. TCRdb independently ran MiXCR on the reads; one entry per CDR3 protein. The repertoire consists of 150,000 to 200,000 distinct CDR3 sequences, with approximately 15% occurring once and the leading ten covering over 25%. Sequencing was done on a sample of PBMCs. These receptors all stem from a human donor in good health (CMV status not recorded). Some clones in this sample may be carry-over from other donors' samples. Both conserved end residues are part of each CDR3. D genes are given only for firm matches. The listing skips clone size in some rows; elsewhere it reads once, few, many or a size class.

v_gene: TRBV25-1; d_gene: .; j_gene: TRBJ1-3; abundance: .; CDR3aa: CASSESWGNTIYF; CDR3nt: TGTGCCAGCAGTGAATCCTGGGGAAACACCATATATTTT
v_gene: TRBV20-1; d_gene: TRBD2; j_gene: TRBJ2-1; abundance: .; CDR3aa: CSANDGRMAGVYNEQFF; CDR3nt: TGCAGTGCAAATGACGGGCGAATGGCGGGAGTGTACAATGAGCAGTTCTTC
v_gene: TRBV6-2/TRBV6-3; d_gene: TRBD1; j_gene: TRBJ1-1; abundance: .; CDR3aa: CASTSFRPGDRGWAFF; CDR3nt: TGTGCCAGCACCTCCTTCCGTCCCGGAGACAGGGGGTGGGCTTTCTTT
v_gene: TRBV7-9; d_gene: TRBD2; j_gene: TRBJ2-7; abundance: .; CDR3aa: CASSSRGAGESYEQYF; CDR3nt: TGTGCCAGCAGCTCCCGTGGAGCGGGAGAGTCCTACGAGCAGTACTTC
v_gene: TRBV6-2/TRBV6-3; d_gene: .; j_gene: TRBJ2-1; abundance: .; CDR3aa: CASTGFQGHGSYNEQFF; CDR3nt: TGTGCCAGCACCGGATTCCAGGGACACGGCTCCTACAATGAGCAGTTCTTC
v_gene: TRBV4-3; d_gene: TRBD2; j_gene: TRBJ2-3; abundance: .; CDR3aa: CASSQAPGGPGRGDTQYF; CDR3nt: TGCGCCAGCAGCCAAGCCCCGGGAGGGCCGGGTAGGGGGGATACGCAGTATTTT
v_gene: TRBV12-3/TRBV12-4; d_gene: TRBD1; j_gene: TRBJ2-4; abundance: many; CDR3aa: CASSVGQENIQYF; CDR3nt: TGTGCCAGCAGTGTCGGACAGGAAAACATTCAGTACTTC
v_gene: TRBV7-2; d_gene: .; j_gene: TRBJ1-1; abundance: many; CDR3aa: CASILSIANTEAFF; CDR3nt: TGTGCCAGCATCCTTAGTATAGCGAACACTGAAGCTTTCTTT
v_gene: TRBV29-1; d_gene: TRBD2; j_gene: TRBJ2-7; abundance: many; CDR3aa: CSVGNLSGRDSYEQYF; CDR3nt: TGCAGCGTTGGTAATCTTAGCGGGAGAGATAGCTACGAGCAGTACTTC
v_gene: TRBV4-1; d_gene: .; j_gene: TRBJ2-2; abundance: many; CDR3aa: CASSQSSARRITGELFF; CDR3nt: TGCGCCAGCAGCCAGAGCTCGGCACGGAGGATCACCGGGGAGCTGTTTTTT
v_gene: TRBV6-2/TRBV6-3; d_gene: .; j_gene: TRBJ2-6; abundance: few; CDR3aa: CASSYIGFGANVLTF; CDR3nt: TGTGCCAGCAGTTACATTGGGTTTGGGGCCAACGTCCTGACTTTC
v_gene: TRBV29-1; d_gene: .; j_gene: TRBJ1-1; abundance: .; CDR3aa: CSVDTGNTEAFF; CDR3nt: TGCAGCGTTGATACCGGGAACACTGAAGCTTTCTTT
v_gene: TRBV7-6; d_gene: TRBD1; j_gene: TRBJ1-5; abundance: many; CDR3aa: CASSSDRGGNQPQHF; CDR3nt: TGTGCCAGCAGCTCCGACAGGGGTGGCAATCAGCCCCAGCATTTT